Listed below are T cell receptor beta chains from one sample, sequenced in a study of CD8 T cells in Susac syndrome. TCRdb independently ran MiXCR on the immunoSEQ multiplex PCR reads; one entry per CDR3 protein. This table holds 400,000 to 550,000 distinct CDR3 sequences, 85% found once. Sequencing used CD8+ T cells from PBMCs. These TCRs come from a human donor with multiple sclerosis. Each CDR3 is given with its conserved first and last residue. Fields, in order: clone size, D gene, J gene, V gene, CDR3 DNA, CDR3 protein. The D gene is left open where the match is weak. Clone size is stated in some rows and not others, as once, few, many or a class when expanded.

. TRBD2 TRBJ2-7 TRBV27 TGTGCCAGCAGTTTCGGGGGGATGGACGAGCAGTACTTC CASSFGGMDEQYF
. TRBD1 TRBJ1-1 TRBV20-1 TGCAGTGCTAGTTATCAGGGGGTAAGGACTGAAGCTTTCTTT CSASYQGVRTEAFF
. TRBD1 TRBJ2-5 TRBV28 TGTGCCAGCAGTGGGGGGGACAGGGTGTCTGGGGAGACCCAGTACTTC CASSGGDRVSGETQYF
. . TRBJ2-3 TRBV29-1 TGCAGCGTAGACGCGGACACTTTCACAGATACGCAGTATTTT CSVDADTFTDTQYF
. . TRBJ2-7 TRBV15 TGTGCCACCAGCAGAGATCCCCACGAGCAGTACTTC CATSRDPHEQYF
. TRBD2 TRBJ2-2 TRBV28 TGTGCCAGCAGTTTATGGGGCGGGAGCCCCGGGGAGCTGTTTTTT CASSLWGGSPGELFF
. . TRBJ2-5 TRBV4-1 TGCGCCAGCAGCCAAGAGGCGTCAGGGAGTGAGACCCAGTACTTC CASSQEASGSETQYF
few . TRBJ1-1 TRBV2 TGTGCCAGCAGTGTAAACCCGGGCACTGAAGCTTTCTTT CASSVNPGTEAFF
. . TRBJ1-1 TRBV28 TGTGCCAGCAGGCCAGATAACACTGAAGCTTTCTTT CASRPDNTEAFF
few . TRBJ2-1 TRBV6-1 TGTGCCAGCAGTCTAGGACAGAGACCCGGAAACGGTGAGCAGTTCTTC CASSLGQRPGNGEQFF
. TRBD1 TRBJ1-6 TRBV27 TGTGCCAGCAGTTTATCGGGGGGACAGGGCTCGTATAATTCACCCCTCCACTTT CASSLSGGQGSYNSPLHF
. . TRBJ1-2 TRBV29-1 TGCAGCGTTGTTATGGACTATGGCTACACCTTC CSVVMDYGYTF
. . TRBJ2-6 TRBV6-5 TGTGCCAGCAGTTACCTATGGTCGCCCAGGGGTCCCTCCTCTGGGGCCAACGTCCTGACTTTC CASSYLWSPRGPSSGANVLTF
. TRBD1 TRBJ2-5 TRBV27 TGTGCCAGCAGTTTAGGGACAGGGATTGATGAGACCCAGTACTTC CASSLGTGIDETQYF
. TRBD2 TRBJ2-3 TRBV27 TGTGCCAGCAGTTCCGGGGGGAGAGCAGATACGCAGTATTTT CASSSGGRADTQYF
. . TRBJ2-6 TRBV11-2 TGTGCCAGCAGCTCCCCGCGGGGGCCTGGGGCCAACGTCCTGACTTTC CASSSPRGPGANVLTF
. . TRBJ2-1 TRBV20-1 TGCAGTGCTAGACCCACCTCCTACAATGAGCAGTTCTTC CSARPTSYNEQFF
few . TRBJ2-2 TRBV27 TGTGCCAGCCAGGTAGTCTCCACCGGGGAGCTGTTTTTT CASQVVSTGELFF
. . TRBJ1-1 TRBV10-2 TGCGCCAGCAGAGACGAAACTGAAGCTTTCTTT CASRDETEAFF
once . TRBJ2-2 TRBV27 TGTGCCAGCAGTTTGTCTCATGACACCGGGGAGCTGTTTTTT CASSLSHDTGELFF
. . TRBJ1-3 TRBV29-1 TGCAGCGTTGGGGAGGGACCTGGAAACACCATATATTTT CSVGEGPGNTIYF
. TRBD1 TRBJ1-5 TRBV5-6 TGTGCCAGCAGCCGACTTCCTCAGGGGGATGGCAATCAGCCCCAGCATTTT CASSRLPQGDGNQPQHF
. . TRBJ2-1 TRBV27 TGTGCCAGCAGTTTATCGGCCGTAACCGAGCAGTTCTTC CASSLSAVTEQFF
. . TRBJ2-7 TRBV18 TGTGCCAGCTCACCCAAGGGACCGGACCTCGACGAGCAGTACTTC CASSPKGPDLDEQYF
. . TRBJ2-1 TRBV30 TGTGCCTGGAATGATTGGGGCTTGGACAATGAGCAGTTCTTC CAWNDWGLDNEQFF
. TRBD1 TRBJ1-2 TRBV19 TGTGCCAGTAGTTCAACTACACAGGGGGCGAACTATGGCTACACCTTC CASSSTTQGANYGYTF
. . TRBJ2-1 TRBV28 TGTGCCAGCAGTCCAGGCGGGGGCTTCGAGAATGAGCAGTTCTTC CASSPGGGFENEQFF
once . TRBJ1-1 TRBV12-3/TRBV12-4 TGTGCCAGCAGCCTCGGGGCCGTCACTGAAGCTTTCTTT CASSLGAVTEAFF
. TRBD2 TRBJ2-7 TRBV7-9 TGTGCCAGCAGCTTAGTTTCTAGCGGCTCTATTACATACGAGCAGTACTTC CASSLVSSGSITYEQYF
. TRBD2 TRBJ2-1 TRBV5-4 TGTGCCAGCAGCGGACTAGCGGGGGGGCGTAATGAGCAGTTCTTC CASSGLAGGRNEQFF
once TRBD2 TRBJ2-1 TRBV7-7 TGTGCCAGCAGTCTAGAGGCGGCGGGGGCCTACAATGAGCAGTTCTTC CASSLEAAGAYNEQFF
. TRBD2 TRBJ2-3 TRBV6-5 TGTGCCAGCAGTTACTATACTAGCGGGGGCACAGATACGCAGTATTTT CASSYYTSGGTDTQYF
few . TRBJ1-3 TRBV6-2/TRBV6-3 TGTGCCAGCAGTTACGAGGGGGATGCCTCTGGAAACACCATATATTTT CASSYEGDASGNTIYF
. TRBD2 TRBJ2-1 TRBV9 TGTGCCAGCAGTAATCTACCTGGACAGGGCAAGACTAGCGGGAGGGAAGAAGGTGAGCAGTTCTTC CASSNLPGQGKTSGREEGEQFF
. . TRBJ2-7 TRBV4-1 TGCGCCAGCAGCCAAGTGCGGGGCGAGCAGTACTTC CASSQVRGEQYF
. TRBD1 TRBJ1-1 TRBV10-3 TGTGCCATCAGTGAGTGGACAGGAGAAAAAGGGCCTGAAGCTTTCTTT CAISEWTGEKGPEAFF
. TRBD2 TRBJ2-7 TRBV6-1 TGTGCCAGCAGTGAAACTAGCGGGAACCCTCACGAGCAGTACTTC CASSETSGNPHEQYF
. . TRBJ1-6 TRBV27 TGTGCCAGCAGTACGGGCGGGGGTTTCTATAATTCACCCCTCCACTTT CASSTGGGFYNSPLHF
. . TRBJ2-3 TRBV5-1 TGCGCCAGCAGCTTGGCCCTTGGGGCCCCAGACACAGATACGCAGTATTTT CASSLALGAPDTDTQYF
. . TRBJ1-5 TRBV12-3/TRBV12-4 TGTGCCAGCAGTTCCCAGGGGCGTTATCAGCCCCAGCATTTT CASSSQGRYQPQHF
. . TRBJ1-6 TRBV18 TGTGCCAGCTCAGACACCTATAATTCACCCCTCCACTTT CASSDTYNSPLHF
. TRBD2 TRBJ2-7 TRBV12-3/TRBV12-4 TGTGCCAGCAGTCACCCCACCGAACCTAGCGGGAGGGCGTATGAGCAGTACTTC CASSHPTEPSGRAYEQYF
. TRBD2 TRBJ2-1 TRBV27 TGTGCCAGCAGTTTATTAGGCGGGAGGTTCAATGAGCAGTTCTTC CASSLLGGRFNEQFF
. . TRBJ2-1 TRBV5-1 TGCGCCAGCAGCTACGGGAGTGGGTCCAATGAGCAGTTCTTC CASSYGSGSNEQFF
. TRBD1 TRBJ1-2 TRBV18 TGTGCCAGCTCACCGACAGGGCCTAACTATGGCTACACCTTC CASSPTGPNYGYTF
. TRBD2 TRBJ2-1 TRBV12-3/TRBV12-4 TGTGCCAGCAGTTTTGACGGGAGGGCCGTTGAGCAGTTCTTC CASSFDGRAVEQFF
. . TRBJ2-7 TRBV5-6 TGTGCCAGCAGCTTGGTTCCGGGCGGTGAGCAGTACTTC CASSLVPGGEQYF
. TRBD1 TRBJ2-5 TRBV4-1 TGCGCCAGCAGCCGACCAGGGGGTAGCGAGACCCAGTACTTC CASSRPGGSETQYF
once TRBD1 TRBJ1-1 TRBV20-1 TGCAGTGCTAGAGATAGGCAGGGGGCGAACACTGAAGCTTTCTTT CSARDRQGANTEAFF
. TRBD2 TRBJ2-3 TRBV7-9 TGTGCCAGCAGCCTACTGGGGGGGAGGACCGCTAGCACAGATACGCAGTATTTT CASSLLGGRTASTDTQYF
few TRBD1 TRBJ2-3 TRBV29-1 TGCAGCGTTGAGGGACAGGGCACAGATACGCAGTATTTT CSVEGQGTDTQYF
once . TRBJ2-1 TRBV7-9 TGTGCCAGCAGCTCTACGAATACCGGGACACCCAATGAGCAGTTCTTC CASSSTNTGTPNEQFF
few . TRBJ2-7 TRBV20-1 TGCAGTGCTAGAGAGGGCGGCGAGCAGTACTTC CSAREGGEQYF
. TRBD2 TRBJ2-1 TRBV6-5 TGTGCCAGCAGTTACTCGAATCCGGGACTAGCGGGAAGTGAGCAGTTCTTC CASSYSNPGLAGSEQFF